Presented here are 2 T cell receptor beta chains from one specimen sequenced in a study of T cell clonality in common variable immunodeficiency. General observations from the study: Reportedly, TCR beta sequences from common variable immunodeficiency showed fewer deletions and N-nucleotide insertions.

No antigen has been assigned to these receptors. Repertoires were generated with immunoSEQ multiplex PCR, while TCRdb's copy carries only in-frame clones and drops some. The data show about 35,000 clones, with none appearing a single time. Sample: peripheral blood mononuclear cells. The receptors derive from a human donor with common variable immunodeficiency.

This clone has ten or more counts. The observed sequence ends 3 residues before the CDR3 terminus, with the missing tail filled in from the germline J gene. The rearrangement links TRBV7-9 to TRBJ1-4; TRBD1 matches 8 bases. There are 15 residues in the CDR3. Germline CDR1 is SEHNR and CDR2 is FQNEAQ (reference sequence). Unmatched junction bases numbered 4, after V lost 0 bases and J lost 7 bases. The CDR3 DNA, read in part, is TGTGCCAGCAGCTTAGCGCAGGGGGCTTTTGAAAAA. Translated, it gives CASSLAQGAFEK. The complete CDR3 sequence is CASSLAQGAFEKLFF.

Concerning this clone: The CDR3 end lies 3 residues beyond the end of the read and is filled in from the germline J gene. The J gene is TRBJ2-7, the V gene TRBV2, with TRBD1 matching 10 bases. J was trimmed by 2 bases and V by 6 bases; bases with no gene match: 7. The CDR3 is 15 residues long. Germline V lookup: CDR1 SNHLY, CDR2 FYNNEI. This chain's CDR3 is CASSARDRGTYEQYF. The sequenced CDR3 bases are TGTGCCAGCAGCGCCCGGGACAGGGGTACCTACGAG.